This T cell receptor beta chain was profiled in a study of neurological immune-mediated disorders. In its sample, this clonotype was seen many times. Its antigen is still unknown. The group of healthy controls was made up of people who were blood bank volunteers in Maryland, USA. Study-wide results and limits: Private repertoires in all groups were suggested, as expanded clones shared no CDR3 amino acid sequences across subjects. It was HTLV-1-associated myelopathy that showed the most TCR clonal expansion, while multiple sclerosis showed the least, falling below healthy controls.

TCRdb fed the 5' RACE reads into MiXCR, producing one record per CDR3 protein. This sample has about 25,000 distinct CDR3 sequences, with about 6.3% found just once. The TCR comes from a woman in her thirties or forties in good health. Sample: PBMCs.

DNA for the CDR3: TGTGCCAGCAGCCAAGATTTGACTAGCGGGAGTGAGACCCAGTACTTC. Amino acids: CASSQDLTSGSETQYF. The chain links TRBV14 to TRBJ2-5; 12 nucleotides line up with TRBD2. The V gene end was trimmed by 0 bases and the J gene end by 5 bases; junction bases not matched to a gene: 4. The germline V gene encodes CDR1 SGHDN and CDR2 FVKESK. The CDR3 consists of 16 residues.